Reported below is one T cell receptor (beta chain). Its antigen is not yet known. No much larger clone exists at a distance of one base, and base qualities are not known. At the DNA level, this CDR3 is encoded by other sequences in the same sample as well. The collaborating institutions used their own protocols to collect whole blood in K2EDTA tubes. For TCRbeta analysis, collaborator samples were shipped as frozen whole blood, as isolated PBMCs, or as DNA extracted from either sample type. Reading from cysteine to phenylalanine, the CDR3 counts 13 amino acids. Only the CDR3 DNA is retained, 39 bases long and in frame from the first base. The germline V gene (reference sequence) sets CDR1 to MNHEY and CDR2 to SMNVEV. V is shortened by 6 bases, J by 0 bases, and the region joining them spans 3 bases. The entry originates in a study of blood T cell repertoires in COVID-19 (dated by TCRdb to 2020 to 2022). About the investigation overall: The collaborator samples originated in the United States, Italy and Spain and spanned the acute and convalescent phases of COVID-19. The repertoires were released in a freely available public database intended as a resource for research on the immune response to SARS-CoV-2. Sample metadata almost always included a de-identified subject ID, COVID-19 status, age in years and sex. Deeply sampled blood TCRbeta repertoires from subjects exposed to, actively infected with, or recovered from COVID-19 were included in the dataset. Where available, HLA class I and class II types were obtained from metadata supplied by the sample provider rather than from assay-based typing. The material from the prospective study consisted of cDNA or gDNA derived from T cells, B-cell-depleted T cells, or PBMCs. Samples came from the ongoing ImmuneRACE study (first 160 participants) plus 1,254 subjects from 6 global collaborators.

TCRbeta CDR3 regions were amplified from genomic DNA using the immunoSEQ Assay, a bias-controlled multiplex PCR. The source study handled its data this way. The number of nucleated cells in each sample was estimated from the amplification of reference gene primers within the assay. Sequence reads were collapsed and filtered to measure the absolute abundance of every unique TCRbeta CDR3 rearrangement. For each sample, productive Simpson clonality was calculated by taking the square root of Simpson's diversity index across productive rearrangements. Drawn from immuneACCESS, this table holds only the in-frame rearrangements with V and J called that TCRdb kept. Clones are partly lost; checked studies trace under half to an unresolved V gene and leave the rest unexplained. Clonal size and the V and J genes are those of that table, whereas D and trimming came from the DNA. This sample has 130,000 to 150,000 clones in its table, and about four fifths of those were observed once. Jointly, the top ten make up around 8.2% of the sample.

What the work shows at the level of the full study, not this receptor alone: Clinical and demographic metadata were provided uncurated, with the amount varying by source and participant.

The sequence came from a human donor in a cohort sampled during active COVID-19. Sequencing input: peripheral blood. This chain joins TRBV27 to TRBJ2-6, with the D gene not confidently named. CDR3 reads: CASSLSGANVLTF. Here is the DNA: TGTGCCAGCAGCCTCTCTGGGGCCAACGTCCTGACTTTC.